This entry lists 20 T cell receptor beta chains sequenced from one sample in a study of T-cell reconstitution after alpha-beta-depleted transplantation in children. Preparing the TCRbeta library involved the use of unique molecular identifiers. Each CDR3 protein is one row after TCRdb ran MiXCR on the PCR reads. Among 260,000 or so distinct CDR3 sequences listed, about 11% were seen once. The sequencing here drew on PBMCs from the stem cell graft donor, taken from the stem cell graft. These receptors were taken from a human donor who donated a stem cell graft to a child with acute lymphoblastic leukemia.

This clonotype was recorded at least ten times. The chain carries TRBV10-3 and TRBJ2-7; tentative D call: TRBD2 (7 bases). The CDR3 loop spans 14 amino acids. V was shortened by 5 bases and J by 2 bases, with 13 bases between the two germline ends. CDR1 is ENHRY, CDR2 SYGVKD, per germline. CDR3 residues: CAISKGGGPYEQYF. CDR3 bases: TGTGCCATCAGTAAGGGAGGGGGGCCCTACGAGCAGTACTTC.

This clonotype has more than one count but fewer than ten. The V call is TRBV7-2, the J call TRBJ2-5, with TRBD2 matching over 9 bases. The trim removed 4 bases at V and 5 bases at J, leaving 5 bases unmatched. The CDR3 runs to 14 residues. Germline values: CDR1 SGHTA, CDR2 FQGNSA. The CDR3 DNA reads TGTGCCAGCAGCTCCCTGACTAGCGGCGAGACCCAGTACTTC. As protein: CASSSLTSGETQYF.

Regarding this clonotype: Possible read error: a much larger clone is one base away. The chain combines TRBV20-1 with TRBJ2-1, with TRBD2 matching over 7 bases. This CDR3 spans 14 amino acids. The germline V gene has CDR1 DFQATT and CDR2 SNEGSKA (reference sequence). CDR3 DNA: TGCAGTGCGAGGACGGGAGGCTCCTACACTGAGCAGTTCTTC. Translating gives CSARTGGSYTEQFF.

This clonotype was counted ten times or more. The V call is TRBV28, the J call TRBJ1-6; TRBD1 matches 10 bases. The CDR3 runs to 15 residues. Trimming removed 7 bases from V and 14 bases from J; junction bases left unmatched: 14. The germline V gene encodes CDR1 MDHEN and CDR2 SYDVKM. Here the CDR3 DNA reads TGTGCCAGCACCTCCCCGACGGGACAGGGGAATTCCCTCCACTTT. It specifies CASTSPTGQGNSLHF.

In this sample, this clonotype turned up a few times. V usage is TRBV20-1 and J usage is TRBJ2-7, with D perhaps being TRBD1 or TRBD2 (5 bases each). CDR1 is DFQATT and CDR2 is SNEGSKA in the germline V gene (reference sequence). The length of the CDR3 is 14 residues. The ends were cut back, 6 bases at V and 6 bases at J, with 21 bases in the middle. The CDR3 spells CSAHGTAVWGEQYF. CDR3 bases: TGCAGTGCGCACGGGACCGCCGTTTGGGGCGAGCAGTACTTC.

Note on this clonotype: Since a much larger clone is just one base distant, this may be a read error. The CDR3 nucleotides are TGTGCCACCAGCTACGATGGAAAGTCCCAGTACTTC. Protein product: CATSYDGKSQYF. The chain carries TRBV15 and TRBJ2-5, with D hard to call. Germline V lookup: CDR1 LNHNV, CDR2 YYDKDF (reference sequence). The germline V and J ends were trimmed by 5 bases and 9 bases, with 13 bases remaining between them. The CDR3 is 12 residues long.

This clonotype was picked up many times. Compared with germline, one end of the junction differs, possibly owing to a read error. The chain combines TRBV27 with TRBJ2-7, with D perhaps TRBD2 (5 bases). Germline V CDR1 and CDR2: MNHEY, SMNVEV (reference sequence). The CDR3 is made up of 13 amino acids. As DNA, the CDR3 is TGTGCCAGCAGTTTAGCGGGTCCCTACGGGCAGTACTTC. Translated: CASSLAGPYGQYF.

This clonotype has a count of ten or more. This sequence joins TRBV27 and TRBJ2-1; D is unresolved. The CDR3 contains 15 residues. Germline lookup yields CDR1 MNHEY and CDR2 SMNVEV (reference sequence). V gave up 3 bases and J gave up 3 bases, with 12 bases separating them. CDR3 nucleotides: TGTGCCAGCAGTTTGGTCGGCGGTTACTACAATGAGCAGTTCTTC. Translated: CASSLVGGYYNEQFF.

J is TRBJ2-7 and V is TRBV5-6; D is unclear. This CDR3 has 14 residues. In germline, CDR1 is SGHDT, CDR2 YYEEEE. Deletions cut 2 bases from V and 6 bases from J, with 15 bases between. The chain's CDR3 is CASSFSPRPFEQYF. The CDR3, as DNA: TGTGCCAGCAGCTTCTCTCCCAGGCCTTTCGAGCAGTACTTC.

This clonotype came up many times. The rearrangement joins TRBV5-1 to TRBJ2-1; 10 bases fit TRBD2. This CDR3 spans 16 amino acids. Germline V gene sequence: CDR1 SGHRS, CDR2 YFSETQ. J was trimmed by 4 bases and V by 4 bases; bases with no gene match: 8. The chain's CDR3 is CASSTRTSGKYNEQFF. CDR3 nucleotide sequence: TGCGCCAGCAGCACCCGGACTAGCGGCAAATACAATGAGCAGTTCTTC.

This clonotype was found many times. The chain couples TRBV20-1 to TRBJ2-7, with D perhaps TRBD1 or TRBD2 (5 bases each). Per the germline V gene, CDR1 is DFQATT and CDR2 is SNEGSKA (reference sequence). V was cut by 0 bases and J by 4 bases, with 19 bases left in between. There are 16 residues in the CDR3. CDR3 DNA: TGCAGTGCTAGAGATAGGGTACGGGGTTGGGGGTACGAGCAGTACTTC. Translating it yields CSARDRVRGWGYEQYF.

This clonotype was recorded at least ten times. The chain couples TRBV9 to TRBJ2-3; perhaps D is TRBD1 or TRBD2 (6 bases each). This CDR3 has 18 amino acids. The V gene lost 4 bases and the J gene lost 1 base, with 22 bases spanning the gap. CDR1 SGDLS and CDR2 YYNGEE come from the germline V gene. The CDR3 sequence: CASSKNRDPSGGTDTQYF. In DNA, the CDR3 is TGTGCCAGCAGCAAAAACAGGGACCCGTCGGGAGGCACAGATACGCAGTATTTT.

This clonotype was seen at least ten times. The chain uses TRBV28 and TRBJ2-7; TRBD1 is a possible D gene (6 bases). The V gene's germline CDR1 is MDHEN and CDR2 SYDVKM. Trimming cost V 7 bases and J 6 bases, with 22 bases left between them. CDR3 length equals 15 residues. The CDR3 here is CASNHPLRDTVEQYF. CDR3 bases: TGTGCCAGCAATCACCCTTTAAGGGACACCGTCGAGCAGTACTTC.

This clonotype was detected ten times or more. The CDR3 here is CASSASRTGGDTGELFF. CDR3 nucleotides: TGCGCCAGCAGTGCGTCTCGGACAGGGGGAGACACCGGGGAGCTGTTTTTT. The J gene is TRBJ2-2, the V gene TRBV10-1; 10 bases agree with TRBD1. V was pared by 4 bases and J by 3 bases, with 8 bases of the junction left unmatched. There are 17 residues in the CDR3. Per the germline V gene, CDR1 is WNHNN and CDR2 is SYGVQD (reference sequence).

There are many counts of this clonotype. The V gene is TRBV29-1, the J gene TRBJ2-1; the D is unclear. This CDR3 is 12 amino acids long. Trimming cost V 1 base and J 7 bases, with 8 bases left between them. CDR1 is SQVTM and CDR2 is ANQGSEA in the germline V gene. For the CDR3, the DNA is TGCAGCGTTGAAGTCGACGGGAATGAGCAGTTCTTC. Its protein product is CSVEVDGNEQFF.

As to this clonotype: A much larger clone differs by one base, so this may be a read error. The V gene is TRBV29-1, the J gene TRBJ2-1, with D maybe TRBD2 (6 bases). CDR1 and CDR2 (germline): SQVTM, ANQGSEA. Trimming took off 4 bases at V and 9 bases at J, with 10 bases between the two ends. The CDR3 is made up of 11 amino acids. The CDR3 sequence: CSVGRGCEQFF. The DNA of the CDR3 is TGCAGCGTTGGTCGGGGGTGTGAGCAGTTCTTC.

This clonotype was seen repeatedly, ten times or more. The V and J genes are TRBV20-1 and TRBJ2-7; a weak D match, TRBD2 (5 bases). CDR3 length: 13 residues. The V end was cut by 6 bases, the J end by 3 bases, with 15 bases between. Per germline, CDR1 DFQATT and CDR2 SNEGSKA (reference sequence). The CDR3 DNA reads as TGCAGTGCCCCCGGGAAACCCCTCTACGAGCAGTACTTC. It yields the protein CSAPGKPLYEQYF.

This clonotype has a count of ten or more. The chain employs TRBV12-3 or TRBV12-4 and TRBJ1-5; D might be TRBD1 (6 bases). Trimming stripped 6 bases from V and 3 bases from J, with 15 bases between. The CDR3 consists of 15 residues. For the CDR3, the DNA is TGTGCCAGCAGGAACCGGGACACCTTCAATCAGCCCCAGCATTTT. Protein product: CASRNRDTFNQPQHF.

This clonotype has at least ten counts. The CDR3 DNA reads TGTGCCAGCAGCCCCCTAGGGGTGACAGGGGGAAACACCATATATTTT. Translation gives CASSPLGVTGGNTIYF. The chain combines TRBV7-8 with TRBJ1-3, with 7 bases aligning to TRBD1. J gave up 4 bases and V 5 bases, and 11 bases lay outside the gene matches. The CDR3 runs 16 residues. Germline V gene sequence: CDR1 SGHVS, CDR2 FQNEAQ.

This chain connects TRBV7-9 to TRBJ1-1; no reliable D call. CDR1 is SEHNR and CDR2 is FQNEAQ in the germline V gene (reference sequence). V dropped 1 base and J dropped 6 bases, with 6 bases sitting between them. The CDR3 runs to 12 residues. The CDR3 sequence: CASSLGRAEAFF. In nucleotides, the CDR3 is TGTGCCAGCAGCTTAGGTAGGGCTGAAGCTTTCTTT.